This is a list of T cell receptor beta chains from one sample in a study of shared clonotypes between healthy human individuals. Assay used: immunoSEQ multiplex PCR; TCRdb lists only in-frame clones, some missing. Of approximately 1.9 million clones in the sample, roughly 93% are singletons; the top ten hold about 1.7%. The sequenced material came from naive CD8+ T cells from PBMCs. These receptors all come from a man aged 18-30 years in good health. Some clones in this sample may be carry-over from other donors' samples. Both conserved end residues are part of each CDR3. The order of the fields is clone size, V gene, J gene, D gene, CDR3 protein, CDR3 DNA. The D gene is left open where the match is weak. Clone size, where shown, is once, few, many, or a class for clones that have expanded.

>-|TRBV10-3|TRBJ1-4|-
CAIGRDGDEKLFF
TGTGCCATTGGGAGGGATGGCGATGAAAAACTGTTTTTT
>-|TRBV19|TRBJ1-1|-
CASSIDPDMNTEAFF
TGTGCCAGTAGTATAGACCCAGACATGAACACTGAAGCTTTCTTT
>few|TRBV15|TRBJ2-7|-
CATSRGDGPYEQYF
TGTGCCACCAGCAGAGGGGACGGACCCTACGAGCAGTACTTC
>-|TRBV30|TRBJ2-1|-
CAWGARRYSYNEQFF
TGTGCCTGGGGAGCCCGAAGATACTCCTACAATGAGCAGTTCTTC
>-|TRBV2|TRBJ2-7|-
CASSAKADLYEQYF
TGTGCCAGCAGCGCTAAAGCTGATCTCTACGAGCAGTACTTC
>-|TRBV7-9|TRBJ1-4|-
CASSPAGPIEKLFF
TGTGCCAGCAGCCCCGCGGGGCCCATTGAAAAACTGTTTTTT
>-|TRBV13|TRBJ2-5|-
CASSWPGVEETQYF
TGTGCCAGCAGCTGGCCAGGGGTAGAAGAGACCCAGTACTTC
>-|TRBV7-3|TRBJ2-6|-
CASSLGGSGANVLTF
TGTGCCAGCAGCTTAGGCGGCTCTGGGGCCAACGTCCTGACTTTC
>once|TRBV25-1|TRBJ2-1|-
CASRDYNEQFF
TGTGCCAGCCGGGACTACAATGAGCAGTTCTTC
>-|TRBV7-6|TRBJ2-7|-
CASSSYEQYF
TGTGCCAGCAGCTCATACGAGCAGTACTTC
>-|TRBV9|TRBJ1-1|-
CASSGWADDTEAFF
TGTGCCAGCAGCGGGTGGGCGGACGACACTGAAGCTTTCTTT
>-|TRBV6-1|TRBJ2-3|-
CASSEMGWDSTDTQYF
TGTGCCAGCAGTGAGATGGGGTGGGATAGCACAGATACGCAGTATTTT
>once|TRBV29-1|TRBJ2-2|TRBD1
CSVSWGQGNTGELFF
TGCAGCGTTTCATGGGGACAGGGGAACACCGGGGAGCTGTTTTTT
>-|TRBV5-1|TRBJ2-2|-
CASKSPDAGELFF
TGCGCCAGCAAAAGTCCAGACGCCGGGGAGCTGTTTTTT
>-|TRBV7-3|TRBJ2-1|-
CASSLGVSYNEQFF
TGTGCCAGCAGCTTAGGAGTTTCCTACAATGAGCAGTTCTTC
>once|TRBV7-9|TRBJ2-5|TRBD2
CANTRLAGGRETQYF
TGTGCCAACACAAGACTAGCGGGAGGGAGGGAGACCCAGTACTTC
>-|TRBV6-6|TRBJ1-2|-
CASIVSRTDNYGYTF
TGTGCCAGTATTGTCTCGCGAACGGACAACTATGGCTACACCTTC
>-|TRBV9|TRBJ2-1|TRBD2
CASTSEGGRMTFNEQFF
TGTGCCAGCACATCGGAAGGCGGGAGGATGACTTTCAATGAGCAGTTCTTC
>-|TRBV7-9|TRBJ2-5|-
CASSPRQGQETQYF
TGTGCCAGCAGCCCCCGGCAGGGGCAAGAGACCCAGTACTTC
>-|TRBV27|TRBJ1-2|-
CASSFLASHDGYTF
TGTGCCAGCAGTTTCTTGGCCAGTCATGATGGCTACACCTTC
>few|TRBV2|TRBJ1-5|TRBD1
CASRGDSYSNQPQHF
TGTGCCAGCAGGGGGGACAGCTATAGCAATCAGCCCCAGCATTTT
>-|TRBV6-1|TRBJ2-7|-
CASTLKGYEQYF
TGTGCCAGCACATTAAAGGGGTACGAGCAGTACTTC
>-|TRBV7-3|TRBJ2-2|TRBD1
CASSLTGTENTGELFF
TGTGCCAGCAGCCTCACCGGGACAGAAAACACCGGGGAGCTGTTTTTT
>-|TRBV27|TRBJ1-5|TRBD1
CASNPQGGVQPQHF
TGTGCCAGCAACCCTCAGGGGGGGGTTCAGCCCCAGCATTTT
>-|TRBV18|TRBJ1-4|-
CASSQGRQLSNEKLFF
TGTGCCAGCTCACAGGGCCGACAGTTGAGTAATGAAAAACTGTTTTTT
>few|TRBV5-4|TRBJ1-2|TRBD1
CASSEDRAGYTF
TGTGCCAGCAGCGAGGACAGGGCAGGCTACACCTTC
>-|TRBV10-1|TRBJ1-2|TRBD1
CASSEPTGDPRYGYTF
TGCGCCAGCAGTGAACCAACAGGGGACCCCCGCTATGGCTACACCTTC
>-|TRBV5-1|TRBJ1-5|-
CASSLGGYQPQHF
TGCGCCAGCAGCTTGGGTGGGTATCAGCCCCAGCATTTT
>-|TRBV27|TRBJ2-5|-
CASSPSGRPRGGETQYF
TGTGCCAGCAGTCCCTCGGGACGGCCAAGAGGAGGGGAGACCCAGTACTTC
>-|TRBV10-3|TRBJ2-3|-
CAISESKSQGMGYF
TGTGCCATCAGTGAGTCGAAGTCTCAGGGGATGGGGTATTTT
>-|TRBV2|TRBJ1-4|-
CASSEAGDRLRDATNEKLFF
TGTGCCAGCAGTGAAGCTGGAGATCGGCTCAGGGACGCAACTAATGAAAAACTGTTTTTT
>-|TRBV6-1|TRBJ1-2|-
CASSEGSGSYYGYTF
TGTGCCAGCAGTGAAGGTTCGGGGAGCTACTATGGCTACACCTTC
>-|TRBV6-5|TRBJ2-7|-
CASRWTEGVHEQYF
TGTGCCAGCAGATGGACAGAGGGAGTCCACGAGCAGTACTTC
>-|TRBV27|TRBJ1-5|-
CASSSGSSNQPQHF
TGTGCCAGCAGCTCAGGGAGTAGCAATCAGCCCCAGCATTTT
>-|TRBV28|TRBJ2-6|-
CASSLTVSGANVLTF
TGTGCCAGCAGTTTAACAGTCTCTGGGGCCAACGTCCTGACTTTC
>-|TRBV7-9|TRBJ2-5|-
CASSLFQETQYF
TGTGCCAGCAGCTTATTTCAAGAGACCCAGTACTTC
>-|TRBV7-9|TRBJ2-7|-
CASSFGGAEIYEQYF
TGTGCCAGCAGCTTTGGGGGGGCCGAAATCTACGAGCAGTACTTC
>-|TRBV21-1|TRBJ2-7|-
CASSRPPGGVYEQYF
TGTGCCAGCAGCCGCCCCCCCGGGGGCGTCTACGAGCAGTACTTC
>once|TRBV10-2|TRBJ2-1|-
CASSEPYLQTGTLHNEQFF
TGCGCCAGCAGTGAGCCATACTTACAGACCGGGACCCTCCACAATGAGCAGTTCTTC
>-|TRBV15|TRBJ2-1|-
CATSRDVRADEQFF
TGTGCCACCAGCAGAGATGTCAGGGCGGATGAGCAGTTCTTC
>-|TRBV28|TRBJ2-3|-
CASRFTGFTDTQYF
TGTGCCAGTCGGTTCACAGGATTCACAGATACGCAGTATTTT
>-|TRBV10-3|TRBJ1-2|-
CAISESYSQNEGGYTF
TGTGCCATCAGTGAGTCATACAGTCAAAACGAGGGGGGCTACACCTTC
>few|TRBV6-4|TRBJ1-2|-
CASSVSDSHYGYTF
TGTGCCAGCAGTGTCTCGGACAGCCACTATGGCTACACCTTC